A selection of T cell receptor beta chains follows, all from one sample in a study of control samples from healthy donors and cancer patients. Clones were sequenced by immunoSEQ multiplex PCR, and TCRdb holds only the in-frame ones, with some missing. The table lists tens of thousands of clones, roughly 93% of them singletons. Input material: PBMCs. These receptors were taken from a woman between 35 and 50 years old with lung cancer. Both conserved end residues are part of each CDR3. D genes are given only for firm matches. Clone size, where shown, is once, few, many, or a class for clones that have expanded.

clone size: -; D gene: -; J gene: TRBJ1-5; CDR3 length: 15; V gene: TRBV28; CDR3 protein: CASSLFRGGNQPQHF; CDR3 DNA: TGTGCCAGCAGTTTATTCCGGGGAGGCAATCAGCCCCAGCATTTT
clone size: -; D gene: -; J gene: TRBJ2-1; CDR3 length: 18; V gene: TRBV4-1; CDR3 protein: CASSQGQGGLLTYNEQFF; CDR3 DNA: TGCGCCAGCAGCCAAGGGCAGGGAGGACTCCTCACCTACAATGAGCAGTTCTTC
clone size: -; D gene: TRBD1; J gene: TRBJ1-1; CDR3 length: 12; V gene: TRBV4-1; CDR3 protein: CASGQGRTEAFF; CDR3 DNA: TGCGCCAGCGGACAGGGGAGGACTGAAGCTTTCTTT
clone size: once; D gene: -; J gene: TRBJ2-1; CDR3 length: 15; V gene: TRBV5-1; CDR3 protein: CASSLAVTPRNEQFF; CDR3 DNA: TGCGCCAGCAGCTTGGCAGTGACTCCGAGGAATGAGCAGTTCTTC
clone size: once; D gene: -; J gene: TRBJ1-2; CDR3 length: 14; V gene: TRBV18; CDR3 protein: CASSPSGTNYGYTF; CDR3 DNA: TGTGCCAGCTCACCTTCCGGAACTAACTATGGCTACACCTTC
clone size: few; D gene: TRBD1; J gene: TRBJ1-1; CDR3 length: 14; V gene: TRBV3-1/TRBV3-2; CDR3 protein: CASRPGTANTEAFF; CDR3 DNA: TGTGCCAGCAGGCCCGGGACAGCGAACACTGAAGCTTTCTTT
clone size: -; D gene: TRBD2; J gene: TRBJ2-3; CDR3 length: 14; V gene: TRBV19; CDR3 protein: CASRGGGSSDTQYF; CDR3 DNA: TGTGCCAGTCGCGGGGGGGGAAGTTCAGATACGCAGTATTTT
clone size: -; D gene: TRBD1; J gene: TRBJ1-5; CDR3 length: 12; V gene: TRBV6-6; CDR3 protein: CASSFETGVSHF; CDR3 DNA: TGTGCCAGCAGTTTTGAGACAGGGGTATCGCATTTT
clone size: once; D gene: -; J gene: TRBJ1-1; CDR3 length: 17; V gene: TRBV14; CDR3 protein: CASSRGGGNNNPPRAFF; CDR3 DNA: TGTGCCAGCAGCCGAGGGGGGGGGAACAACAACCCTCCTCGAGCTTTCTTT
clone size: -; D gene: TRBD2; J gene: TRBJ2-7; CDR3 length: 17; V gene: TRBV5-1; CDR3 protein: CASSGESAGGGSYEQYF; CDR3 DNA: TGCGCCAGCAGCGGGGAAAGCGCGGGGGGGGGTTCCTACGAGCAGTACTTC
clone size: -; D gene: TRBD2; J gene: TRBJ2-1; CDR3 length: 16; V gene: TRBV19; CDR3 protein: CASRTSGGAHHNEQFF; CDR3 DNA: TGTGCCAGTAGGACTAGCGGGGGGGCCCACCACAATGAGCAGTTCTTC
clone size: -; D gene: TRBD1; J gene: TRBJ1-4; CDR3 length: 16; V gene: TRBV5-4; CDR3 protein: CASSQLGQGGNEKLFF; CDR3 DNA: TGTGCCAGCAGCCAACTTGGACAGGGGGGAAATGAAAAACTGTTTTTT
clone size: -; D gene: -; J gene: TRBJ1-6; CDR3 length: 15; V gene: TRBV6-5; CDR3 protein: CASSYSNGGGAPLHF; CDR3 DNA: TGTGCCAGCAGTTACTCGAACGGGGGCGGTGCACCCCTCCACTTT
clone size: -; D gene: -; J gene: TRBJ1-4; CDR3 length: 11; V gene: TRBV7-9; CDR3 protein: CASSSGEKLFF; CDR3 DNA: TGTGCCAGCAGCTCCGGAGAAAAACTGTTTTTT
clone size: -; D gene: -; J gene: TRBJ1-2; CDR3 length: 13; V gene: TRBV7-6; CDR3 protein: CASSPSGIYGYTF; CDR3 DNA: TGTGCCAGCAGCCCATCAGGGATCTATGGCTACACCTTC
clone size: -; D gene: TRBD2; J gene: TRBJ2-7; CDR3 length: 13; V gene: TRBV10-1; CDR3 protein: CASTSVLGGEQYF; CDR3 DNA: TGCGCCAGCACCTCGGTGCTGGGAGGGGAGCAGTACTTC
clone size: -; D gene: TRBD1; J gene: TRBJ1-3; CDR3 length: 15; V gene: TRBV5-1; CDR3 protein: CASSPRTGGGNTIYF; CDR3 DNA: TGCGCCAGCAGCCCCCGGACAGGGGGCGGAAACACCATATATTTT
clone size: -; D gene: -; J gene: TRBJ1-2; CDR3 length: 14; V gene: TRBV2; CDR3 protein: CASSEELTNYGYTF; CDR3 DNA: TGTGCCAGCAGTGAAGAGCTAACTAACTATGGCTACACCTTC
clone size: -; D gene: TRBD1; J gene: TRBJ1-3; CDR3 length: 15; V gene: TRBV5-1; CDR3 protein: CASSLEGGAKNTIYF; CDR3 DNA: TGCGCCAGCAGCTTGGAAGGGGGCGCGAAAAACACCATATATTTT
clone size: -; D gene: TRBD1; J gene: TRBJ2-7; CDR3 length: 14; V gene: TRBV11-2; CDR3 protein: CASSTYRGTYEQYF; CDR3 DNA: TGTGCCAGCAGCACGTACAGGGGCACCTACGAGCAGTACTTC
clone size: -; D gene: TRBD1; J gene: TRBJ1-5; CDR3 length: 16; V gene: TRBV3-1/TRBV3-2; CDR3 protein: CASSGQGSGGNQPQHF; CDR3 DNA: TGTGCCAGCAGCGGACAGGGGAGTGGGGGCAATCAGCCCCAGCATTTT
clone size: -; D gene: -; J gene: TRBJ1-6; CDR3 length: 14; V gene: TRBV9; CDR3 protein: CASSVEPDNSPLHF; CDR3 DNA: TGTGCCAGCAGCGTAGAACCGGACAATTCACCCCTCCACTTT
clone size: -; D gene: TRBD1; J gene: TRBJ2-3; CDR3 length: 12; V gene: TRBV12-3/TRBV12-4; CDR3 protein: CASSFTGTGIYF; CDR3 DNA: TGTGCCAGCAGCTTCACCGGGACAGGGATATATTTT
clone size: -; D gene: -; J gene: TRBJ1-2; CDR3 length: 12; V gene: TRBV19; CDR3 protein: CASREGGYGYTF; CDR3 DNA: TGTGCCAGTAGAGAGGGCGGCTATGGCTACACCTTC
clone size: -; D gene: -; J gene: TRBJ2-1; CDR3 length: 15; V gene: TRBV7-2; CDR3 protein: CASSLVADSYNEQFF; CDR3 DNA: TGTGCCAGCAGCTTAGTGGCAGACTCCTACAATGAGCAGTTCTTC
clone size: -; D gene: -; J gene: TRBJ1-5; CDR3 length: 15; V gene: TRBV4-1; CDR3 protein: CASSQEQGFTQPQHF; CDR3 DNA: TGCGCCAGCAGCCAAGAACAGGGATTTACTCAGCCCCAGCATTTT
clone size: once; D gene: -; J gene: TRBJ1-5; CDR3 length: 12; V gene: TRBV19; CDR3 protein: CASSLGLQPQHF; CDR3 DNA: TGTGCCAGTAGTCTGGGGCTTCAGCCCCAGCATTTT
clone size: -; D gene: -; J gene: TRBJ1-6; CDR3 length: 14; V gene: TRBV25-1; CDR3 protein: CASKSTGISSPLHF; CDR3 DNA: TGTGCCAGCAAGTCGACAGGAATATCGTCACCCCTCCACTTT